The 9 T cell receptor beta chains listed next were all sequenced from one sample in a study of early T cells in non-severe SARS-CoV-2 infection. TCRdb reprocessed the 5' RACE reads with MiXCR, giving one entry per CDR3 protein. The sample lists about 27,000 distinct CDR3 sequences, 2.9% occurring once. Sequenced input: whole blood. All receptors come from an adult who was a healthcare worker with PCR-confirmed SARS-CoV-2 infection or an uninfected control (not recorded which).

This clonotype occurred many times. The chain carries TRBV30 and TRBJ2-3; D unclear. The length of the CDR3 is 17 residues. From germline, CDR1 is GTSNPN and CDR2 SVGIG (reference sequence). With 1 base removed from V and 0 bases from J, the gap between germline ends came to 17 bases. The CDR3 spells CAWSATGDRRSTDTQYF. In nucleotides, the CDR3 is TGTGCCTGGAGTGCGACTGGGGATAGGAGAAGCACAGATACGCAGTATTTT.

This clonotype was detected ten times or more. The chain employs TRBV3-1 and TRBJ1-4; D is possibly TRBD1 (6 bases). V lost 4 bases, J lost 8 bases, and 17 bases lay in between. This CDR3 has 15 amino acids. CDR1 is LGHDT, CDR2 YNNKEL, per germline (reference sequence). CDR3 protein: CASSPWTVRGEKLFF. CDR3 sequence (DNA): TGTGCCAGCAGCCCGTGGACAGTCCGGGGCGAAAAACTGTTTTTT.

This clonotype was detected many times. This chain links TRBV2 with TRBJ2-2, with a weak D call TRBD1 (5 bases). Trimming took off 3 bases at V and 3 bases at J, with 11 bases between the two ends. Germline V gene data show CDR1 as SNHLY and CDR2 as FYNNEI. The CDR3 has 15 residues. The CDR3 sequence: CASSEARADTGELFF. CDR3 coding DNA: TGTGCCAGCAGTGAGGCCAGGGCGGACACCGGGGAGCTGTTTTTT.

This clonotype was seen ten or more times. The V and J genes are TRBV19 and TRBJ1-5, with a tentative D call TRBD1 (5 bases). The V end was cut by 9 bases, the J end by 0 bases, with 15 bases between. Germline V gene lookup returns CDR1 LNHDA and CDR2 SQIVND (reference sequence). The CDR3 is 15 amino acids. The CDR3 loop is CASRVGDYSNQPQHF. CDR3 sequence (DNA): TGTGCCAGCCGGGTGGGGGATTATAGCAATCAGCCCCAGCATTTT.

The chain uses TRBV27 and TRBJ2-3, with unresolved D. The CDR3 runs 11 residues. V was cut by 7 bases and J by 6 bases, with 8 bases left in between. Germline CDR1 reads MNHEY; CDR2 reads SMNVEV (reference sequence). The CDR3 protein is CASKDTDTQYF. DNA for the CDR3: TGTGCCAGCAAAGATACGGATACGCAGTATTTT.

This clonotype came up many times. The chain recombines TRBV19 with TRBJ1-5; D unclear. Germline V CDR1 and CDR2: LNHDA, SQIVND (reference sequence). The CDR3 covers 13 residues. V was pared by 3 bases and J by 6 bases, with 9 bases between. The CDR3: CASSIQVGQPQHF. The CDR3, as DNA: TGTGCCAGTAGTATTCAGGTTGGTCAGCCCCAGCATTTT.

The sample holds many counts of this clonotype. The V and J genes are TRBV6-1 and TRBJ2-3, with 8 bases identical to TRBD2. CDR1 is MNHNS, CDR2 SASEGT, per germline. This CDR3 region has 13 residues. With 8 bases clipped from V and 1 base from J, the junction kept 2 bases outside the gene matches. CDR3 DNA sequence: TGTGCCAGCTACGGGGGGGGCACAGATACGCAGTATTTT. Protein: CASYGGGTDTQYF.

Many counts were recorded for this clonotype. V and J are TRBV6-4 and TRBJ2-3; TRBD1 is a possible D gene (6 bases). The V and J ends lost 5 bases and 3 bases respectively, with 12 bases between them. The CDR3 consists of 14 residues. Germline CDR1 and CDR2: MRHNA and SNTAGT. In nucleotides, the CDR3 is TGTGCCAGCAGTCCCCAGGACAGTACAGATACGCAGTATTTT. It translates to CASSPQDSTDTQYF.

This clonotype was picked up many times. The gene calls are TRBV6-6 and TRBJ1-4; D uncertain. Germline V lookup: CDR1 MNHNY, CDR2 SVGAGI (reference sequence). Trimming removed 0 bases at V and 4 bases at J, with 9 bases between. The CDR3 runs 15 residues. For the CDR3, the DNA is TGTGCCAGCAGTTACTCGAAAGGAGTTAATGAAAAACTGTTTTTT. This gives the protein CASSYSKGVNEKLFF.